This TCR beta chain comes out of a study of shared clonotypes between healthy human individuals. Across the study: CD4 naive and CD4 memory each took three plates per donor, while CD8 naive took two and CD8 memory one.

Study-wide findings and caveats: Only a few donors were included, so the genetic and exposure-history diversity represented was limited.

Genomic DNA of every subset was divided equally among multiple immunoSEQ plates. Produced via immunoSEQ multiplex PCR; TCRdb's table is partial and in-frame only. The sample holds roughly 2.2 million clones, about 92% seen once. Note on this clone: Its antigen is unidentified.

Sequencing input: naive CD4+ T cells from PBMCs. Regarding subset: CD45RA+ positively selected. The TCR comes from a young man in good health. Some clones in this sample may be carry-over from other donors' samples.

The CDR3 reads CASSYQGRLGGYTF. CDR3 DNA: TGTGCCAGCAGTTACCAGGGGCGATTGGGTGGCTACACCTTC. The rearrangement uses TRBV27 and TRBJ1-2; D might be TRBD1 (6 bases). The CDR3 spans 14 residues. V was cut by 4 bases and J by 7 bases, with 16 bases left in between. Germline CDR1 MNHEY, CDR2 SMNVEV (reference sequence).